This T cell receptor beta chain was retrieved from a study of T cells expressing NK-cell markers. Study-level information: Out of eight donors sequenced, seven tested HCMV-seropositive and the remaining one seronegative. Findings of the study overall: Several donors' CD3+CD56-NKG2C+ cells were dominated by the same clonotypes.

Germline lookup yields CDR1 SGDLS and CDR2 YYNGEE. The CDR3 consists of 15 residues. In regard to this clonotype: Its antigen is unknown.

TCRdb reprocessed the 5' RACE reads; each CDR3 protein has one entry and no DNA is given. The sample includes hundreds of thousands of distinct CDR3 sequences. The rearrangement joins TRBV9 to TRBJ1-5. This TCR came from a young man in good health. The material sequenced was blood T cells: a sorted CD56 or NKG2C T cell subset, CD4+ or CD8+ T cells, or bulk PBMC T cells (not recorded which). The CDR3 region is CASSGDGQQGQPQHF.